The 14 T cell receptor beta chains below all came from one sample that was sequenced in a study of identical twins. TCRdb itself ran the 5' RACE reads through MiXCR, one entry per CDR3 protein. This sample yields more than 400,000 distinct CDR3 sequences, of which about 15% are seen a single time; 0.35% to 0.45% belongs to the top ten. The data were also submitted as part of a second study, on yellow fever vaccine responses in identical twins.

Sequenced material: CD4+ T cells sorted from blood. The receptor source for this set is a woman aged 18-35 years in good health.

This clonotype appeared a few times. This chain joins TRBV20-1 and TRBJ2-1; 8 nucleotides match TRBD2. Germline V gene data show CDR1 as DFQATT and CDR2 as SNEGSKA (reference sequence). With 3 bases clipped from V and 2 bases from J, the junction kept 3 bases outside the gene matches. This CDR3 has 14 residues. The CDR3 DNA reads TGCAGTGCTAGGGTCGGGGGGGCCTACAATGAGCAGTTCTTC. It is translated as CSARVGGAYNEQFF.

This clonotype was seen more than once but under ten times. In DNA form, the CDR3 reads TGTGCCAGCTCACCCAGGGAAGTGAACACTGAAGCTTTCTTT. Protein product: CASSPREVNTEAFF. The chain combines TRBV18 with TRBJ1-1; maybe TRBD1 (5 bases). The V end lost 3 bases, the J end lost 0 bases, and 8 bases lay between the germline ends. The germline V gene has CDR1 KGHSH and CDR2 LQKENI. CDR3 length: 14 amino acids.

This clonotype was found a few times. The chain has TRBV5-6 and TRBJ2-3; TRBD2 is a possible D gene (6 bases). CDR1 and CDR2 (germline): SGHDT, YYEEEE. This CDR3 is built from 16 residues. The V gene lost 0 bases and the J gene lost 9 bases, with 20 bases spanning the gap. Written as DNA, the CDR3 is TGTGCCAGCAGCTTGGGCAGGGCGGGGTGGTCCGGAACGCAGTATTTT. It yields the protein CASSLGRAGWSGTQYF.

This clonotype was counted between two and nine times. The chain couples TRBV20-1 to TRBJ2-1, with D possibly matching TRBD1 (5 bases). The germline gives CDR1 DFQATT, CDR2 SNEGSKA (reference sequence). The germline V and J ends were trimmed by 5 bases and 4 bases, with 12 bases remaining between them. This CDR3 is 13 amino acids long. This CDR3 is CSAEVTGYNEQFF. For the CDR3, the DNA is TGCAGTGCTGAGGTCACAGGTTACAATGAGCAGTTCTTC.

This clonotype was seen a handful of times. The genes are TRBV15 and TRBJ2-1; 9 nucleotides line up with TRBD1. With 3 bases clipped from V and 3 bases from J, the junction kept 9 bases outside the gene matches. The CDR3 totals 17 residues. Germline V gene lookup returns CDR1 LNHNV and CDR2 YYDKDF (reference sequence). The CDR3 loop reads CATSREPGQGYYNEQFF. The CDR3 nucleotides read TGTGCCACCAGCAGGGAACCGGGACAGGGCTACTACAATGAGCAGTTCTTC.

This clonotype came up a few times. The chain recombines TRBV2 with TRBJ2-1, with 11 bases matching TRBD2. The CDR3 runs to 13 residues. Germline V lookup: CDR1 SNHLY, CDR2 FYNNEI. The V segment lost 3 bases and the J segment 10 bases; nucleotides outside the gene matches: 2. The CDR3 coding sequence is TGTGCCAGCAGTGACGCTAGCGGGAGGGAGCAGTTCTTC. Residues: CASSDASGREQFF.

This clonotype has only a few counts. This chain connects TRBV7-9 to TRBJ2-3; 9 bases map to TRBD2. Per the germline V gene, CDR1 is SEHNR and CDR2 is FQNEAQ (reference sequence). CDR3 size: 16 residues. The junction had 11 bases not matched to a gene; V was cut back by 5 bases and J by 5 bases. The CDR3 nucleotides are TGTGCCAGCAGCAACCCAGCGGGGGGCCGTGTAGATACGCAGTATTTT. Translation gives CASSNPAGGRVDTQYF.

There are a few counts of this clonotype. The chain has TRBV21-1 and TRBJ2-7; the D call TRBD1 from the table was never checked on the DNA. TRBV21-1 is flagged as a pseudogene. The CDR3 runs to 17 residues. CDR3 DNA sequence: TGTGCCAGCAGCCCCTCTCACCGGGACAGGCCCTCCTACGAGCAGTACTTC. Translating it yields CASSPSHRDRPSYEQYF.

This chain links TRBV12-3 or TRBV12-4 with TRBJ2-4, with D uncertain. V shed 7 bases and J shed 0 bases, with 10 bases lying between them. The CDR3 is 14 residues long. The CDR3: CASMGILAKNIQYF. The CDR3 region has the DNA TGTGCCAGCATGGGGATTTTAGCCAAAAACATTCAGTACTTC.

This clonotype was detected a few times. The CDR3 here is CASSRTSGRLGTGELFF. In nucleotides, the CDR3 is TGTGCCAGCAGCCGGACTAGCGGGAGGCTGGGGACCGGGGAGCTGTTTTTT. V gene TRBV27 combines with J gene TRBJ2-2; the match to TRBD2 covers 14 bases. Germline V CDR1 and CDR2: MNHEY, SMNVEV (reference sequence). After removal of 6 bases from V and 5 bases from J, the junction contained 8 bases not matched to a gene. The CDR3 has 17 residues.

The genes are TRBV3-1 and TRBJ1-1; D is ambiguous. The germline V gene encodes CDR1 LGHDT and CDR2 YNNKEL (reference sequence). The CDR3 extends over 9 amino acids. V shed 10 bases and J shed 9 bases, with 9 bases lying between them. The CDR3 nucleotides read TGTGCCACCCAGCCTCAAGCTTTCTTT. It translates to CATQPQAFF.

This chain links TRBV12-3 or TRBV12-4 with TRBJ2-1; 9 bases are shared with TRBD2. The CDR3 spans 15 residues. Trimming at V came to 5 bases and at J to 3 bases, leaving 5 bases not matched to a gene. The CDR3 reads CASSGREGYYNEQFF. CDR3 DNA sequence: TGTGCCAGCAGTGGGCGGGAGGGGTACTACAATGAGCAGTTCTTC.

This chain links TRBV20-1 with TRBJ1-6; 10 bases line up with TRBD1. The V and J ends lost 4 bases and 18 bases, in that order; junction bases with no gene match: 15. Per germline, CDR1 DFQATT and CDR2 SNEGSKA (reference sequence). This CDR3 has 14 amino acids. CDR3: CSATYGDRGPEYHF. In nucleotides, the CDR3 is TGCAGTGCTACGTATGGGGACAGGGGACCGGAATACCACTTT.

This clonotype was counted a few times. The gene calls are TRBV4-1 and TRBJ1-4; TRBD1 matches at 9 bases. Germline CDR1 and CDR2: MGHRA and YSYEKL. With V trimmed by 4 bases and J by 5 bases, 5 bases remained unmatched. This CDR3 has 15 amino acids. CDR3 amino acids: CASSRTDRGNEKLFF. The CDR3, as DNA: TGCGCCAGCAGCCGAACCGACAGGGGGAATGAAAAACTGTTTTTT.